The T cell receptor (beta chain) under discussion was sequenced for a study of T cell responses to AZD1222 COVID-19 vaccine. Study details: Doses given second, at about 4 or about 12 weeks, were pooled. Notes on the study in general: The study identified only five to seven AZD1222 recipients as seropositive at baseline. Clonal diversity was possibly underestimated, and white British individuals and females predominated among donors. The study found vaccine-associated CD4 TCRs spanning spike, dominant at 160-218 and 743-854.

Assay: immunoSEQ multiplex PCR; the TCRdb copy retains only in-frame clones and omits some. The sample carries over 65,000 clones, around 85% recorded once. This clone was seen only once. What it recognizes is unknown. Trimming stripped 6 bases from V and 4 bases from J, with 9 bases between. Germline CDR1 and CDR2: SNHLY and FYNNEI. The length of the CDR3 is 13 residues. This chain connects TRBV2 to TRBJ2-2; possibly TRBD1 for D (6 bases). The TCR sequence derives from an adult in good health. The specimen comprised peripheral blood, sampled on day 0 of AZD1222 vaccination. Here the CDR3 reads CASSGQSTGELFF. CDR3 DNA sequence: TGTGCCAGCAGCGGACAGTCCACCGGGGAGCTGTTTTTT.